This T cell receptor (beta chain) was recovered during a study of T cells after yellow fever vaccination. TCRdb itself ran the 5' RACE reads through MiXCR, one entry per CDR3 protein. The repertoire holds approximately 300,000 distinct CDR3 sequences, with about 10% as singletons. V was clipped by 0 bases and J by 3 bases, with 13 bases between them. Germline V gene data show CDR1 as SGHRS and CDR2 as YFSETQ. The CDR3 runs to 16 residues. The chain is built from TRBV5-1 and TRBJ2-1, with D perhaps TRBD1 (7 bases). The material was CD4+ T cells sorted from PBMCs, obtained 45 days after the yellow fever booster vaccination. This receptor was identified in a man aged 18 to 35 who received the YFV17D yellow fever vaccine. The CDR3 DNA sequence: TGCGCCAGCAGCTTGGATGCAGGGGGACTCTACAATGAGCAGTTCTTC. The encoded protein is CASSLDAGGLYNEQFF.